The clone carrying this T cell receptor beta chain appeared many times. This entry comes from a study of T cells in Graves' hyperthyroidism and ophthalmopathy. TCR beta CDR3 region amplification was performed from RNA transcripts. The HTBI primer set drove a first-round RT-PCR of the TCR CDR3. One entry per CDR3 protein, called by TCRdb with MiXCR from the multiplex PCR reads. The sample gives a few hundred thousand distinct CDR3 sequences, approximately 15% of which show up once; around 7.7% is in the top ten. Germline V gene sequence: CDR1 MDHEN, CDR2 SYDVKM. Trimming removed 7 bases from V and 2 bases from J, with 11 bases in between. This CDR3 comprises 14 residues.

The chain employs TRBV28 and TRBJ2-2; no clear D gene. Source material: blood. This clonotype originated in a young woman with Graves' hyperthyroidism. The CDR3 nucleotides read TGTGCCAGCACCATAGGAGTAAACACCGGGGAGCTGTTTTTT. This translates into CASTIGVNTGELFF.